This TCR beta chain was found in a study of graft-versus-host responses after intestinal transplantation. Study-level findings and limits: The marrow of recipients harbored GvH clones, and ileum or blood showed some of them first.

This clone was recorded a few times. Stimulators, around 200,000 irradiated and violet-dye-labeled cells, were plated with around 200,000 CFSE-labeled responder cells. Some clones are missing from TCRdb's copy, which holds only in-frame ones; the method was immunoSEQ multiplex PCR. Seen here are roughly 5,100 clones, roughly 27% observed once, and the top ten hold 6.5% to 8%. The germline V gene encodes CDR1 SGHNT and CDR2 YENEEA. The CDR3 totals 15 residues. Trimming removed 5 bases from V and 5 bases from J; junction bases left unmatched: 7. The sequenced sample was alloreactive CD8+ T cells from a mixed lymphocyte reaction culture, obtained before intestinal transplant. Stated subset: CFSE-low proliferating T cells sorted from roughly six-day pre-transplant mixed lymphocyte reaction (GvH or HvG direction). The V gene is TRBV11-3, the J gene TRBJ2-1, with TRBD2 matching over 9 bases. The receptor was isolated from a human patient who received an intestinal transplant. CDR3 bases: TGTGCCAGCAGCCTTAGGACTAGCGATAACAATGAGCAGTTCTTC. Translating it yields CASSLRTSDNNEQFF.